Below are 10 T cell receptor beta chains sequenced from a single sample in a study of cytomegalovirus exposure and HLA in healthy donors. Vbeta (60) and Jbeta (13) primers were used in the PCR. Repertoires were generated with immunoSEQ multiplex PCR, while TCRdb's copy carries only in-frame clones and drops some. The data show some 150,000 clones, with about 77% seen just once and roughly 1.2% held by the top ten. Source material: PBMCs. These receptors originate from a woman between 45 and 65 years old in good health and CMV-seronegative.

The chain carries TRBV27 and TRBJ2-2; 11 bases align to TRBD2. Trimming cost V 6 bases and J 3 bases; bases outside gene matches: 3. Germline V gene sequence: CDR1 MNHEY, CDR2 SMNVEV (reference sequence). This CDR3 is 15 amino acids long. The CDR3 reads CASSGTSGYTGELFF. CDR3 bases: TGTGCCAGCAGCGGGACTAGCGGTTACACCGGGGAGCTGTTTTTT.

Here the CDR3 DNA reads TGTGCCAGCAGGGGGAAGCTAGCGGTCTACGAGCAGTACTTC. Its translation is CASRGKLAVYEQYF. This chain links TRBV2 with TRBJ2-7; 7 bases align to TRBD2. The germline CDR1 and CDR2 sequences are SNHLY and FYNNEI. The junction had 8 bases not matched to a gene; V was cut back by 6 bases and J by 3 bases. This CDR3 has 14 amino acids. Based on the CDR3 plus reference TRBV2 and TRBJ2-7, the full variable domain is EPEVTQTPSHQVTQMGQEVILRCVPISNHLYFYWYRQILGQKVEFLVSFYNNEISEKSEIFDDQFSVERPDGSNFTLKIRSTKLEDSAMYFCASRGKLAVYEQYFGPGTRLTVT.

The chain recombines TRBV13 with TRBJ2-5, with 12 positions matching TRBD2. This CDR3 has 16 amino acids. Trimming took 3 bases from V and 5 from J; bases not matched to a gene: 7. Per germline, CDR1 PRHDT and CDR2 FYEKMQ (reference sequence). CDR3 in DNA: TGTGCCAGCAGCTTCCTAGCGGGGGGGCCCCGGGAGACCCAGTACTTC. It specifies CASSFLAGGPRETQYF.

The chain combines TRBV7-8 with TRBJ1-3; 11 bases map to TRBD1. The CDR3 is made up of 17 amino acids. V shed 4 bases, J shed 3 bases, and the junction held 8 bases outside the gene matches. The germline gives CDR1 SGHVS, CDR2 FQNEAQ. The CDR3 sequence is CASSSRLDRGLGNTIYF. In nucleotides, the CDR3 is TGTGCCAGCAGCTCCCGTCTGGACAGGGGGCTTGGAAACACCATATATTTT.

V usage is TRBV28 and J usage is TRBJ2-7, with 7 bases fitting TRBD2. The germline V gene encodes CDR1 MDHEN and CDR2 SYDVKM. V shed 6 bases and J 3 bases; nucleotides not matched to a gene: 5. The CDR3 extends over 13 amino acids. Here the CDR3 reads CASRSGTYYEQYF. The CDR3 DNA reads as TGTGCCAGCAGAAGCGGGACCTACTACGAGCAGTACTTC.

V gene TRBV5-1 combines with J gene TRBJ1-4, with D maybe TRBD1 (5 bases). From germline, CDR1 is SGHRS and CDR2 YFSETQ. Trimming stripped 7 bases from V and 6 bases from J, with 16 bases between. The CDR3 runs 14 residues. The CDR3 nucleotides are TGCGCCAGCTCCTGGGGCAGCAACTATGAAAAACTGTTTTTT. It specifies CASSWGSNYEKLFF.

In its sample, this clone was seen once. V and J are TRBV28 and TRBJ2-7; 9 bases line up with TRBD2. The CDR3 is made up of 13 amino acids. V shed 11 bases, J shed 4 bases, and the junction held 9 bases outside the gene matches. CDR1 is MDHEN, CDR2 SYDVKM, per germline. The CDR3 reads CAGASGKKYEQYF. In DNA, the CDR3 is TGTGCCGGAGCTAGCGGGAAGAAGTACGAGCAGTACTTC.

This chain connects TRBV21-1 to TRBJ1-5; the D call in the table, TRBD1, was not verified against the DNA. TRBV21-1 is a documented pseudogene. CDR3 length: 17 residues. The CDR3 region is CASSKELGDKTNQPQHF. The CDR3 region has the DNA TGTGCCAGCAGCAAAGAATTGGGGGACAAGACCAATCAGCCCCAGCATTTT.

This clone was seen a few times. V and J are TRBV7-6 and TRBJ2-1; 7 positions agree with TRBD2. Per germline, CDR1 SGHVS and CDR2 FNYEAQ. With 4 bases clipped from V and 13 bases from J, the junction kept 10 bases outside the gene matches. The CDR3 is 13 residues long. CDR3 nucleotides: TGTGCCAGCAGCTCGAGGCCTACTAGCGTTCAGTTCTTC. This encodes CASSSRPTSVQFF.

This clone was observed a single time. The CDR3 DNA sequence: TGTGCCAGCAGTTTATTTCCCGCGGCAGGGGGCTTTAATCAGCCCCAGCATTTT. Translated, it gives CASSLFPAAGGFNQPQHF. The chain couples TRBV28 to TRBJ1-5, with 8 bases that match TRBD1. Germline CDR1 MDHEN, CDR2 SYDVKM. The V segment lost 1 base and the J segment 4 bases; nucleotides outside the gene matches: 12. The CDR3 has 18 residues. Full variable domain (rest looked up from reference TRBV28 and TRBJ1-5): DVKVTQSSRYLVKRTGEKVFLECVQDMDHENMFWYRQDPGLGLRLIYFSYDVKMKEKGDIPEGYSVSREKKERFSLILESASTNQTSMYLCASSLFPAAGGFNQPQHFGDGTRLSIL.